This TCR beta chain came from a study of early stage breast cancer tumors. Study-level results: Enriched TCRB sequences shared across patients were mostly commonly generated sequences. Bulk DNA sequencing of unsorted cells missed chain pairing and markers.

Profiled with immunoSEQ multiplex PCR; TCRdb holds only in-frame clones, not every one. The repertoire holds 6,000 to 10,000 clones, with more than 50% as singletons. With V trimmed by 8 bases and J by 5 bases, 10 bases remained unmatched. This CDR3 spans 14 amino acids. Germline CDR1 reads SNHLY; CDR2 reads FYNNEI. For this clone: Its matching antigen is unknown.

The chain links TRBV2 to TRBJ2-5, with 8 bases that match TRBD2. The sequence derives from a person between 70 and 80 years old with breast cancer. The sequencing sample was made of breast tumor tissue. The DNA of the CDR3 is TGTGCCAGCGGTTCCGGGGGGGCCGGCGAGACCCAGTACTTC. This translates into CASGSGGAGETQYF. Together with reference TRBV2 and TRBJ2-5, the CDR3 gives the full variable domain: EPEVTQTPSHQVTQMGQEVILRCVPISNHLYFYWYRQILGQKVEFLVSFYNNEISEKSEIFDDQFSVERPDGSNFTLKIRSTKLEDSAMYFCASGSGGAGETQYFGPGTRLLVL.